Listed below are T cell receptor beta chains from one sample, sequenced in a study of blood T cell repertoires in COVID-19. Repertoires were generated with immunoSEQ multiplex PCR, while TCRdb's copy carries only in-frame clones and drops some. This table holds 200,000 or so clones, around 92% found once. The sequencing input was PBMCs or T cells enriched from blood (not recorded which). Every receptor here comes from a woman aged 18 to 35 who had recovered from COVID-19. CDR3s include the opening cysteine and the closing phenylalanine or tryptophan. Fields, in order: D gene, J gene, V gene, clone size, CDR3 protein, CDR3 DNA. D genes are given only for firm matches. Part of the rows lack a size; the others show once, few, many or a class for expanded clones.

>NA|TRBJ2-3|TRBV6-5|NA
CASRSAGIDTQYF
TGTGCCAGCAGATCGGCAGGAATTGATACGCAGTATTTT
>TRBD2|TRBJ2-5|TRBV7-2|NA
CASSPPSGGTATQYF
TGTGCCAGCAGCCCGCCCAGCGGGGGGACTGCGACCCAGTACTTC
>TRBD2|TRBJ2-1|TRBV19|NA
CASSMGLAGASSYNEQFF
TGTGCCAGTAGTATGGGACTAGCGGGGGCCAGCTCCTACAATGAGCAGTTCTTC
>NA|TRBJ2-2|TRBV10-3|NA
CAISEKQPQNTGELFF
TGTGCCATCAGTGAGAAACAGCCCCAGAACACCGGGGAGCTGTTTTTT
>NA|TRBJ2-2|TRBV19|NA
CASSGVYTGELFF
TGTGCCAGTAGTGGAGTTTACACCGGGGAGCTGTTTTTT
>NA|TRBJ1-1|TRBV30|NA
CAWRVALLNTEAFF
TGTGCCTGGAGAGTGGCTCTGTTGAACACTGAAGCTTTCTTT
>NA|TRBJ1-5|TRBV21-1|NA
CASSSRSCQGQPQHF
TGTGCCAGCAGCTCACGTTCGTGTCAGGGGCAGCCCCAGCATTTT
>TRBD1|TRBJ1-3|TRBV4-2|NA
CASSQLQGASSGNTIYF
TGTGCCAGCAGCCAACTGCAGGGGGCTAGCTCTGGAAACACCATATATTTT
>NA|TRBJ1-3|TRBV3-1/TRBV3-2|NA
CASSQGFGGTAGNTIYF
TGTGCCAGCAGCCAAGGGTTTGGGGGGACGGCTGGAAACACCATATATTTT
>TRBD1|TRBJ1-2|TRBV2|NA
CASSEGQGAFDGYTF
TGTGCCAGCAGTGAGGGACAGGGGGCCTTTGATGGCTACACCTTC
>NA|TRBJ1-5|TRBV9|NA
CASSVGGQGTQPQHF
TGTGCCAGCAGCGTAGGGGGGCAGGGGACTCAGCCCCAGCATTTT
>NA|TRBJ1-4|TRBV6-1|NA
CASSEGRPGTNEKLFF
TGTGCCAGCAGTGAGGGGCGTCCGGGAACTAATGAAAAACTGTTTTTT
>NA|TRBJ2-5|TRBV4-2|NA
CASSGLLQETQYF
TGTGCCAGCAGCGGTCTACTCCAAGAGACCCAGTACTTC
>NA|TRBJ2-1|TRBV27|NA
CASGGSNEQFF
TGTGCCAGCGGGGGGAGCAATGAGCAGTTCTTC
>NA|TRBJ1-1|TRBV4-1|NA
CASSPGTPNTEAFF
TGCGCCAGCAGCCCCGGGACTCCTAACACTGAAGCTTTCTTT
>TRBD1|TRBJ1-6|TRBV25-1|NA
CASSKGQNNSPLHF
TGTGCCAGCTCCAAGGGACAGAATAATTCACCCCTCCACTTT
>TRBD1|TRBJ2-7|TRBV6-1|NA
CASSEKLGQGFSYEQYF
TGTGCCAGCAGTGAAAAGTTGGGACAGGGTTTCTCCTACGAGCAGTACTTC
>TRBD2|TRBJ2-2|TRBV5-1|NA
CARSLARGGLSGELFF
TGCGCCCGCAGCTTGGCGCGGGGGGGCTTATCCGGGGAGCTGTTTTTT
>TRBD1|TRBJ1-2|TRBV19|NA
CASSIRGRDYGYTF
TGTGCCAGTAGTATTAGGGGGCGCGACTATGGCTACACCTTC
>NA|TRBJ2-2|TRBV5-1|NA
CASSLWPTGSYTGELFF
TGCGCCAGCAGCTTGTGGCCGACAGGATCTTACACCGGGGAGCTGTTTTTT
>TRBD1|TRBJ1-5|TRBV11-2|once
CASSLDRGQPQHF
TGTGCCAGCAGCTTGGACAGGGGTCAGCCCCAGCATTTT
>TRBD1|TRBJ1-1|TRBV19|NA
CASSTQTGETEAFF
TGTGCCAGTAGTACCCAAACAGGGGAAACTGAAGCTTTCTTT
>TRBD1|TRBJ1-2|TRBV5-5|NA
CASSADRGYGYTF
TGTGCCAGCAGCGCGGACAGGGGCTATGGCTACACCTTC
>TRBD1|TRBJ1-1|TRBV6-1|NA
CASSEYRGVNTEAFF
TGTGCCAGCAGTGAATACAGGGGGGTTAACACTGAAGCTTTCTTT
>TRBD1|TRBJ1-2|TRBV28|NA
CASSRQGGSYGYTF
TGTGCCAGCAGTCGACAGGGGGGTTCCTATGGCTACACCTTC
>NA|TRBJ2-5|TRBV19|NA
CASSTGREVETQYF
TGTGCCAGTAGTACGGGCAGGGAGGTGGAGACCCAGTACTTC
>NA|TRBJ2-1|TRBV2|NA
CASTRGSSYNEQFF
TGTGCCAGCACCCGGGGGAGCTCCTACAATGAGCAGTTCTTC
>TRBD2|TRBJ2-1|TRBV27|few
CASSPRGTSGGSSNKQFF
TGTGCCAGCAGTCCCAGAGGGACTAGCGGGGGGTCGTCCAATAAGCAGTTCTTC
>NA|TRBJ2-1|TRBV6-5|NA
CASSLLGPYNEQFF
TGTGCCAGCAGTCTTCTTGGGCCCTACAATGAGCAGTTCTTC
>NA|TRBJ2-7|TRBV25-1|NA
CASSQTGYEQYF
TGTGCCAGCAGCCAGACAGGCTACGAGCAGTACTTC
>TRBD2|TRBJ2-3|TRBV12-3/TRBV12-4|NA
CASSTDPGGGQYF
TGTGCCAGCAGCACAGACCCGGGAGGAGGGCAGTATTTT
>TRBD2|TRBJ2-7|TRBV5-4|NA
CASSFVSSGGAGEQYF
TGTGCCAGCAGCTTCGTTTCTAGCGGGGGGGCCGGCGAGCAGTACTTC
>NA|TRBJ2-7|TRBV28|NA
CASSLSPAYEQYF
TGTGCCAGCAGTTTAAGTCCGGCCTACGAGCAGTACTTC